These 22 T cell receptor beta chains share one sample of origin, sequenced in a study of CD8 T cells in Susac syndrome. With random hexamers, 0.5 to 1 ug RNA was reverse transcribed. TCRdb re-analysed the immunoSEQ multiplex PCR reads in MiXCR, keeping a single row per CDR3 protein. This table holds about 190,000 distinct CDR3 sequences, more than 90% found once. Sequencing used CD4+ T cells from PBMCs. The receptors were sampled from a human donor with Susac syndrome.

The V call is TRBV27, the J call TRBJ1-1; D is undetermined. Germline V gene sequence: CDR1 MNHEY, CDR2 SMNVEV (reference sequence). Trimming shortened V by 6 bases and J by 4 bases, and 6 bases separated the two germline ends. CDR3 length: 11 amino acids. The CDR3 reads CASRTVTEAFF. CDR3 sequence (DNA): TGTGCCAGCAGAACCGTCACTGAAGCTTTCTTT.

V usage is TRBV29-1 and J usage is TRBJ2-1; 14 bases line up with TRBD2. V was clipped by 5 bases and J by 4 bases; unmatched bases: 7. CDR1 and CDR2 (germline): SQVTM, ANQGSEA. The CDR3 covers 16 residues. The CDR3 DNA reads TGCAGCGTTAGGACTAGCGGGGGGCCGTCATACAATGAGCAGTTCTTC. This translates into CSVRTSGGPSYNEQFF.

This clonotype showed up just once. The gene calls are TRBV25-1 and TRBJ1-2; weak D call: TRBD1 (5 bases). The CDR3 has 15 amino acids. V dropped 0 bases and J dropped 3 bases, with 11 bases sitting between them. CDR1 is MGHDK, CDR2 SYGVNS, per germline. Here the CDR3 DNA reads TGTGCCAGCAGTGAATACCAGGGAACGGACTATGGCTACACCTTC. Amino acids: CASSEYQGTDYGYTF.

The chain links TRBV6-1 to TRBJ1-2; D is unresolved. V dropped 6 bases and J dropped 4 bases, with 12 bases sitting between them. This CDR3 has 13 amino acids. Germline V gene sequence: CDR1 MNHNS, CDR2 SASEGT. This CDR3 reads CASSRAEVYGYTF. In nucleotides, the CDR3 is TGTGCCAGCAGCCGGGCAGAAGTCTATGGCTACACCTTC.

The chain links TRBV10-3 to TRBJ2-1, with 7 bases fitting TRBD2. The germline gives CDR1 ENHRY, CDR2 SYGVKD. The CDR3 totals 14 residues. V trimming: 10 bases; J trimming: 3 bases; junction bases outside the gene matches: 9. The CDR3 DNA is TGTGCCACCACGCGGACTAGTGACTACAATGAGCAGTTCTTC. This sequence encodes CATTRTSDYNEQFF.

This chain links TRBV20-1 with TRBJ1-5; perhaps TRBD1 as D (5 bases). The CDR3 is made up of 14 amino acids. The germline V gene has CDR1 DFQATT and CDR2 SNEGSKA (reference sequence). Trimming left V 0 bases short and J 7 bases short, with 13 bases between. CDR3 coding DNA: TGCAGTGCTAGAGATCGTAGGGCAGGGCAGCCCCAGCATTTT. Protein: CSARDRRAGQPQHF.

This chain connects TRBV20-1 to TRBJ2-1; TRBD1 is a possible D gene (5 bases). V was trimmed by 2 bases and J by 5 bases, leaving 16 bases between them. Germline loops: CDR1 DFQATT, CDR2 SNEGSKA (reference sequence). The CDR3 length is 15 residues. In nucleotides, the CDR3 is TGCAGTGCTAGAAAGGCGGCAGGGAAGGACAATGAGCAGTTCTTC. Protein product: CSARKAAGKDNEQFF.

The J gene is TRBJ2-5, the V gene TRBV15; the D is unclear. CDR3 length: 14 residues. The germline CDR1 and CDR2 sequences are LNHNV and YYDKDF (reference sequence). V was clipped by 6 bases and J by 4 bases, with 15 bases between them. As DNA, the CDR3 is TGTGCCACCAGTCTCCGACTCTCCGGAGAGACCCAGTACTTC. It translates to CATSLRLSGETQYF.

This clonotype was observed a single time. The rearrangement joins TRBV6-5 to TRBJ2-3, with 9 bases matching TRBD1. This CDR3 comprises 15 residues. Germline trimming cut 2 bases from V and 2 bases from J; bases unmatched to any gene: 2. The germline V gene encodes CDR1 MNHEY and CDR2 SVGAGI. The CDR3 DNA follows: TGTGCCAGCAGTTACGGGACAGGGATCACAGATACGCAGTATTTT. Translating it yields CASSYGTGITDTQYF.

This clonotype was picked up one time. This CDR3 reads CASSVWGTSYNEQFF. The CDR3 nucleotides read TGTGCCAGCAGCGTTTGGGGAACCTCCTACAATGAGCAGTTCTTC. This chain joins TRBV9 and TRBJ2-1, with D hard to call. This CDR3 comprises 15 residues. The germline V and J ends were trimmed by 2 bases and 0 bases, with 9 bases remaining between them. The V gene's germline CDR1 is SGDLS and CDR2 YYNGEE.

This sequence joins TRBV11-2 and TRBJ2-7; the D is unclear. In germline, CDR1 is SGHAT, CDR2 FQNNGV. There are 17 residues in the CDR3. V was cut by 5 bases and J by 2 bases, with 22 bases left in between. The CDR3 protein is CASSLRPMGLRTYEQYF. The CDR3 nucleotides read TGTGCCAGCAGCCTCCGCCCGATGGGCCTGCGAACCTACGAGCAGTACTTC.

The CDR3 DNA follows: TGTGCCAGCAGTGGACAGCGGACAGGGGGCGAAGCTTTCTTT. Its protein product is CASSGQRTGGEAFF. The V call is TRBV9, the J call TRBJ1-1, with TRBD1 matching 11 bases. This CDR3 contains 14 residues. V was pared by 5 bases and J by 8 bases, with 8 bases of the junction left unmatched. Looked up from germline, CDR1 is SGDLS and CDR2 is YYNGEE.

CDR3 bases: TGTGCCAGCAGCGAACAGGGGGCCGGTGATCAGCCCCAGCATTTT. Translating gives CASSEQGAGDQPQHF. This chain uses TRBV2 with TRBJ1-5; 9 nucleotides line up with TRBD1. The CDR3 loop spans 15 amino acids. V was pared by 6 bases and J by 5 bases, with 8 bases of the junction left unmatched. The V gene's germline CDR1 is SNHLY and CDR2 FYNNEI.

The rearrangement uses TRBV19 and TRBJ2-5; unclear D gene. Trimming cost V 4 bases and J 4 bases, with 7 bases left between them. CDR3 length equals 12 residues. Germline V CDR1 and CDR2: LNHDA, SQIVND (reference sequence). CDR3 region: CASSTLGETQYF. DNA for the CDR3: TGTGCCAGTAGTACGCTGGGAGAGACCCAGTACTTC.

In its sample, this clonotype was seen once. The CDR3 bases are TGTGCCAGCAGCTTATCGAGGGGGAGCGATGGCTACACCTTC. This sequence encodes CASSLSRGSDGYTF. This chain connects TRBV7-2 to TRBJ1-2, with D possibly being TRBD1 (6 bases). Germline-derived CDR1 and CDR2 are SGHTA and FQGNSA. V dropped 2 bases and J dropped 6 bases, with 13 bases sitting between them. The CDR3 consists of 14 residues. The variable domain in full, with the rest retrieved from reference TRBV7-2 and TRBJ1-2, is GAGVSQSPSNKVTEKGKDVELRCDPISGHTALYWYRQSLGQGLEFLIYFQGNSAPDKSGLPSDRFSAERTGGSVSTLTIQRTQQEDSAVYLCASSLSRGSDGYTFGSGTRLTVV.

The rearrangement joins TRBV5-4 to TRBJ2-5, with D maybe TRBD2 (7 bases). The CDR3 is 17 residues long. Looked up from germline, CDR1 is SGHNT and CDR2 is YYREEE (reference sequence). V lost 3 bases to trimming and J lost 4 bases, with 22 bases between them. This chain's CDR3 is CASSSVWGGGVGETQYF. The CDR3 DNA follows: TGTGCCAGCAGCTCCGTGTGGGGAGGGGGTGTCGGAGAGACCCAGTACTTC.

The chain has TRBV20-1 and TRBJ2-7; 11 bases are shared with TRBD1. Germline values: CDR1 DFQATT, CDR2 SNEGSKA (reference sequence). CDR3 length: 15 residues. V lost 6 bases and J lost 2; bases outside the gene matches: 9. The CDR3 protein is CSAHRRDRGTYEQYF. The CDR3 DNA is TGCAGTGCCCACCGAAGGGACAGGGGGACCTACGAGCAGTACTTC.

This clonotype was recorded only once. The genes are TRBV29-1 and TRBJ2-3; D gene ambiguous. This CDR3 contains 14 residues. Trimming took off 4 bases at V and 2 bases at J, with 13 bases between the two ends. Germline lookup yields CDR1 SQVTM and CDR2 ANQGSEA. CDR3 nucleotide sequence: TGCAGCGTTGGGCTAGGCGGAGACACAGATACGCAGTATTTT. Translated: CSVGLGGDTDTQYF.

This clonotype was counted once. V gene TRBV24-1 combines with J gene TRBJ1-5; D remains ambiguous. Germline V gene data show CDR1 as KGHDR and CDR2 as SFDVKD. Trimming left V 7 bases short and J 0 bases short, with 6 bases between. The CDR3 spans 13 residues. The CDR3 sequence is CATSYSSNQPQHF. The CDR3 DNA reads as TGTGCCACCAGCTACAGTAGCAATCAGCCCCAGCATTTT.

The chain links TRBV27 to TRBJ2-1; D remains unclear. Trimming removed 1 base from V and 4 bases from J, with 8 bases in between. CDR1 and CDR2 from the germline V gene are MNHEY and SMNVEV (reference sequence). CDR3 size: 14 residues. CDR3 protein: CASSLLGAYNEQFF. CDR3 coding DNA: TGTGCCAGCAGTTTATTGGGTGCTTACAATGAGCAGTTCTTC.

The chain joins TRBV30 to TRBJ2-5, with D possibly being TRBD2 (6 bases). V lost 2 bases to trimming and J lost 5 bases, with 9 bases between them. The germline CDR1 and CDR2 sequences are GTSNPN and SVGIG (reference sequence). CDR3 length: 12 amino acids. The DNA for the CDR3 is TGTGCCTGGAGTTTGGAGGGTGAGACCCAGTACTTC. The encoded protein is CAWSLEGETQYF. Combining the CDR3 with reference TRBV30 and TRBJ2-5 gives the whole variable domain SQTIHQWPATLVQPVGSPLSLECTVEGTSNPNLYWYRQAAGRGLQLLFYSVGIGQISSEVPQNLSASRPQDRQFILSSKKLLLSDSGFYLCAWSLEGETQYFGPGTRLLVL.

The genes are TRBV18 and TRBJ1-2, with D possibly TRBD1 on 6 matching bases. V was shortened by 6 bases and J by 6 bases, with 14 bases between the two germline ends. Germline CDR1 KGHSH, CDR2 LQKENI. The CDR3 is 13 residues long. The CDR3 spells CASSLTGIDGYTF. CDR3 coding DNA: TGTGCCAGCTCTCTAACAGGGATCGATGGCTACACCTTC. The variable domain in full, completed from reference TRBV18 and TRBJ1-2, reads NAGVMQNPRHLVRRRGQEARLRCSPMKGHSHVYWYRQLPEEGLKFMVYLQKENIIDESGMPKERFSAEFPKEGPSILRIQQVVRGDSAAYFCASSLTGIDGYTFGSGTRLTVV.